The clone carrying this T cell receptor (beta chain) has a handful of counts. The data derive from a study of T cells after yellow fever vaccination. As for the study in general: Preparation of the low-cell-number fractions used SMART-Seq v4 Ultra Low Input.

TCRdb processed the 5' RACE reads anew with MiXCR; each CDR3 protein has one entry. The repertoire holds some 350,000 distinct CDR3 sequences, approximately 5.7% seen once, with approximately 15% in the top ten. The V gene end was trimmed by 5 bases and the J gene end by 2 bases; junction bases not matched to a gene: 7. CDR3 size: 14 residues. CDR1 SQVTM and CDR2 ANQGSEA come from the germline V gene. The material was PBMCs, obtained 5 days after the yellow fever booster vaccination. The receptor's source is a man aged 25 to 45 who received the YFV17D yellow fever vaccine. The chain employs TRBV29-1 and TRBJ2-7; 9 nucleotides match TRBD2. The CDR3 here is CSVRSAGGAYEQYF. DNA of the CDR3: TGCAGCGTTCGGTCAGCGGGAGGTGCCTACGAGCAGTACTTC.